This T cell receptor (beta chain) comes out of a study of identical twins. A few counts support this clonotype. Template switching added a universal primer site; cDNA carried unique molecular identifiers. TCRdb re-called the 5' RACE reads through MiXCR, storing one row per CDR3 protein. Altogether 400,000 or so distinct CDR3 sequences are present, 9% being singletons, with the ten largest covering 7.5% to 9.5%. Deletions cut 4 bases from V and 1 base from J, with 10 bases between. The CDR3 totals 13 residues. CDR1 is SQVTM, CDR2 ANQGSEA, per germline. This TCR derives from a woman aged 50 to 65 in good health. V usage is TRBV29-1 and J usage is TRBJ1-2; D gene uncertain. Material: naive T cells sorted from blood. The chain's CDR3 is CSVVSIYNYGYTF. The CDR3 DNA is TGCAGCGTTGTCTCAATATATAACTATGGCTACACCTTC.